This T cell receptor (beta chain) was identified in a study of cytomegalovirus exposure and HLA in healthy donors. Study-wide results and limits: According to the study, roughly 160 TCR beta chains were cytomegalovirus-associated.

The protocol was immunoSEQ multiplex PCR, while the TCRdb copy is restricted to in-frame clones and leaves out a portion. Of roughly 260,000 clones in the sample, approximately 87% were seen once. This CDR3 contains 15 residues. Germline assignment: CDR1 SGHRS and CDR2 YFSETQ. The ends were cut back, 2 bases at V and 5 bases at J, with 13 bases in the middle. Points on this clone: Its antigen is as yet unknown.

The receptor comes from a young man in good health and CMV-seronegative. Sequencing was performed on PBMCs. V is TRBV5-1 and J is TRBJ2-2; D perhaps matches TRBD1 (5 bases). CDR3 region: CASSFGHVGTGELFF. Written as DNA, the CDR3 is TGCGCCAGCAGCTTCGGACACGTGGGGACCGGGGAGCTGTTTTTT.